This T cell receptor (beta chain) was captured in a study of Tregs in tolerant kidney transplant recipients (dated by TCRdb to 2018 to 2020). Regarding the study in general: Transplants used related donors with nonmyeloablative bone marrow transplantation; mixed chimerism was transient in the human trials. Before combined kidney and bone marrow transplantation, this study identified donor-specific regulatory T cells using TCRbeta sequencing and then followed those same cells after transplant. The paper as a whole reports these results and caveats: For some patients the PCR primers changed over time, which made it impossible to compare the samples from those patients at the nucleotide level. The study was constrained by small patient numbers, and validation of the findings is required in larger populations and under other immunosuppression protocols. Expanding Tregs with activated donor B cells appeared to identify the most biologically relevant and donor-specific TCRbeta repertoire. Donor-specific Treg expansion exceeded global Treg expansion in tolerant patients, suggesting antigen-driven rather than nonspecific expansion. Although technical replication error seemed to be minimal, the question of biological reproducibility was not addressed directly.

Notes on this clone: Its antigen is not yet known. The read ends 3 residues before the CDR3 terminus; that terminus is restored from the germline J gene.

Spanning cysteine to phenylalanine, the CDR3 consists of 15 amino acids. The DNA has 36 bases, all within the CDR3, and is read from base 1. V has 3 bases trimmed and J has 2 bases trimmed; junction bases matching no gene number 4. From the germline V gene (reference sequence), CDR1 is LNHDA and CDR2 is SQIVND. For TCRbeta CDR3 sequencing, genomic DNA was extracted from sorted cells using the QIAGEN DNeasy Blood and Tissue Kit. High-throughput TCRbeta CDR3 sequencing, which included PCR amplification with bias correction and internal controls, was done commercially through immunoSEQ. On the study's bioinformatics: Unique productive TCRbeta sequences were defined by CDR3 nucleotide sequence where primers matched, and otherwise by CDR3 amino acid sequence together with Vbeta and Jbeta genes. To correct sorting error, sequences shared between sorted populations at a frequency ratio of 2:1 or less were removed; the rest were assigned to the higher population. A sequence was defined as donor-reactive if the sequence was expanded at least 5-fold in CFSE-low cells compared with unstimulated cells and had a frequency of at least 0.01% in CFSE-low cells. Jensen-Shannon divergence, calculated on the top 100 TCRbeta sequences ranked by frequency, was used to quantify repertoire divergence. For any sample with multiple sequencing runs, sorting error was corrected in each run separately before the runs were pooled. This is the immuneACCESS table as TCRdb keeps it, with only in-frame sequences that have V and J called. A part of the clones is gone; compared with another copy, unresolved V genes explain less than half, and the rest is unexplained. The D gene and trimming were derived from the DNA, and the V and J assignments and clone size from that table. This specimen's table enumerates 45,000 to 55,000 clones. 0.75% to 0.95% of the sample lies in the top ten.

The meaning of the sample's time point label: blood sample drawn before combined kidney and bone marrow transplant. Thawed PBMCs were FACS-sorted into unstimulated Tregs (CD4+CD25+CD127-), CD4+ non-Tregs (CD4+CD25-), CD4 cells and CD8 cells. The patients were 4 recipients of combined kidney and bone marrow transplants from the ITN036ST trial, and samples were available only for these trial subjects. Healthy control blood was processed by Ficoll density gradient to PBMCs and cryopreserved; patient PBMCs were collected before and after transplant. The clonotype originates from a human donor who received a combined kidney and bone marrow transplant. The sequencing here drew on CD4+ T cells from blood, taken before the transplant. This chain is built from TRBV19 and TRBJ2-1, and 7 junction bases match TRBD2. The CDR3 amino acid sequence is: CASSIRLAAYNEQFF. CDR3 bases read: TGTGCCAGTAGTATCCGACTAGCAGCCTACAATGAG. The CDR3 plus the reference TRBV19 and TRBJ2-1 genes for the other parts give the full variable domain: DGGITQSPKYLFRKEGQNVTLSCEQNLNHDAMYWYRQDPGQGLRLIYYSQIVNDFQKGDIAEGYSVSREKKESFPLTVTSAQKNPTAFYLCASSIRLAAYNEQFFGPGTRLTVL.